Listed below are T cell receptor beta chains from one sample, sequenced in a study of cytomegalovirus exposure and HLA in healthy donors. Sequencing was performed with immunoSEQ multiplex PCR; in TCRdb, only in-frame clones are kept and a portion is missing. The table includes some 200,000 clones, approximately 80% detected once. Sample: PBMCs. The receptors here all came from a boy between 2 and 10 years old in good health and CMV-seronegative. Each CDR3 is given with its conserved first and last residue. D genes are given only for firm matches. Not every row has a clone size; where given, it reads once, few, many or a size class.

V gene	clone size	J gene	CDR3 length	D gene	CDR3 protein	CDR3 DNA
TRBV5-6	.	TRBJ2-5	16	TRBD2	CASSLAGLAVQETQYF	TGTGCCAGCAGCTTGGCGGGACTAGCGGTACAAGAGACCCAGTACTTC
TRBV6-1	.	TRBJ1-5	15	TRBD1	CASNPGGPVHQPQHF	TGTGCCAGCAACCCAGGGGGACCTGTGCATCAGCCCCAGCATTTT
TRBV6-1	.	TRBJ1-1	15	.	CASSPAWQGKTEAFF	TGTGCCAGCAGCCCGGCGTGGCAGGGGAAGACTGAAGCTTTCTTT
TRBV13	few	TRBJ2-5	13	.	CASSRFPQETQYF	TGTGCCAGCAGCCGGTTCCCACAAGAGACCCAGTACTTC
TRBV10-3	.	TRBJ1-2	15	.	CAISESGAGEYGYTF	TGTGCCATCAGTGAGTCCGGGGCAGGGGAATATGGCTACACCTTC
TRBV4-1	.	TRBJ1-6	15	.	CASSQRSSYNSPLHF	TGCGCCAGCAGCCAGAGAAGCTCCTATAATTCACCCCTCCACTTT
TRBV5-6	.	TRBJ2-5	16	.	CASSSVAWGPRETQYF	TGTGCCAGCAGCTCTGTAGCGTGGGGGCCGAGGGAGACCCAGTACTTC
TRBV11-3	.	TRBJ2-2	15	.	CASSLREGPTGELFF	TGTGCCAGCAGCCTCCGGGAAGGTCCGACCGGGGAGCTGTTTTTT
TRBV5-1	few	TRBJ1-1	16	.	CASSLRQGGGNTEAFF	TGCGCCAGCAGCTTAAGGCAGGGAGGGGGTAACACTGAAGCTTTCTTT
TRBV27	.	TRBJ2-7	16	TRBD2	CASSPSGLALSYEQYF	TGTGCCAGCAGTCCCTCGGGACTAGCGCTCTCCTACGAGCAGTACTTC
TRBV10-1	.	TRBJ2-7	12	.	CASGASSYEQYF	TGCGCCAGCGGGGCGAGTTCCTACGAGCAGTACTTC
TRBV11-2	.	TRBJ1-2	14	.	CASSLDRTNYGYTF	TGTGCCAGCAGCTTAGACCGAACAAACTATGGCTACACCTTC
TRBV6-5	.	TRBJ2-7	15	TRBD2	CASRTPSGGTYEQYF	TGTGCCAGCAGGACCCCTAGCGGGGGGACCTACGAGCAGTACTTC
TRBV6-5	.	TRBJ1-2	16	TRBD1	CASSYSIQGATYGYTF	TGTGCCAGCAGTTACTCGATCCAGGGGGCTACATATGGCTACACCTTC
TRBV2	.	TRBJ2-7	15	.	CASSEATPKSYEQYF	TGTGCCAGCAGTGAAGCGACACCGAAATCCTACGAGCAGTACTTC
TRBV11-2	.	TRBJ2-1	15	.	CASSLVVGGYNEQFF	TGTGCCAGCAGCTTAGTGGTCGGGGGTTACAATGAGCAGTTCTTC
TRBV19	.	TRBJ1-1	14	TRBD1	CASSTGTENTEAFF	TGTGCCAGTAGTACGGGGACAGAGAACACTGAAGCTTTCTTT
TRBV19	.	TRBJ2-2	13	.	CASREFHTGELFF	TGTGCCAGTAGAGAGTTCCACACCGGGGAGCTGTTTTTT
TRBV9	.	TRBJ2-3	19	TRBD2	CASSVGFRRSGSGSDTQYF	TGTGCCAGCAGCGTAGGATTTAGGCGGAGCGGGAGTGGTAGCGATACGCAGTATTTT
TRBV10-3	.	TRBJ2-1	13	TRBD2	CAILREDGTEQFF	TGTGCCATCCTTCGGGAGGATGGCACTGAGCAGTTCTTC
TRBV19	once	TRBJ2-5	15	TRBD2	CASSISGRAEETQYF	TGTGCCAGTAGTATAAGCGGGAGGGCCGAAGAGACCCAGTACTTC
TRBV27	.	TRBJ1-6	11	.	CASSGGGSLHF	TGTGCCAGCAGCGGTGGGGGCTCCCTCCACTTT
TRBV6-1	.	TRBJ2-3	15	TRBD1	CASSQGQAATDTQYF	TGTGCCAGCAGCCAGGGACAGGCGGCTACAGATACGCAGTATTTT
TRBV4-1	.	TRBJ2-3	18	TRBD2	CASSQSKSGTSWTDTQYF	TGCGCCAGCAGCCAATCCAAATCCGGGACTAGCTGGACAGATACGCAGTATTTT
TRBV11-2	.	TRBJ2-5	13	.	CASSFGQQETQYF	TGTGCCAGCAGCTTTGGACAGCAAGAGACCCAGTACTTC
TRBV19	once	TRBJ1-2	14	.	CASSTRQDHYGYTF	TGTGCCAGTAGTACCAGACAGGATCACTATGGCTACACCTTC
TRBV6-1	.	TRBJ2-7	15	.	CASSEQVGSSYEQYF	TGTGCCAGCAGTGAACAGGTAGGGAGCTCCTACGAGCAGTACTTC
TRBV7-9	few	TRBJ1-3	14	TRBD1	CASSRGTAGNTIYF	TGTGCCAGCAGCCGTGGGACAGCTGGAAACACCATATATTTT
TRBV7-9	.	TRBJ2-3	15	TRBD2	CASSLPLAGGGTQYF	TGTGCCAGCAGCCTACCACTCGCGGGGGGGGGTACGCAGTATTTT
TRBV5-6	.	TRBJ1-2	13	TRBD1	CASSWDRKDGYTF	TGTGCCAGCAGCTGGGACAGGAAGGATGGCTACACCTTC
TRBV5-8	.	TRBJ2-7	16	.	CASTKPGRDGFYEQYF	TGTGCCAGCACCAAACCGGGGCGGGACGGATTCTACGAGCAGTACTTC
TRBV7-6	.	TRBJ1-2	15	TRBD1	CASSLEGGIDYGYTF	TGTGCCAGCAGCTTAGAAGGGGGCATCGACTATGGCTACACCTTC
TRBV6-5	.	TRBJ1-5	12	.	CASSRDREPQHF	TGTGCCAGCAGTCGAGACAGAGAGCCCCAGCATTTT
TRBV6-6	few	TRBJ2-3	14	TRBD2	CASSPGLATDTQYF	TGTGCCAGCAGCCCGGGACTAGCCACAGATACGCAGTATTTT
TRBV4-1	.	TRBJ2-3	17	.	CASSQEGSVSSTDTQYF	TGCGCCAGCAGCCAAGAAGGTAGCGTCTCTAGCACAGATACGCAGTATTTT
TRBV5-1	few	TRBJ2-7	15	.	CASSLDRGGTYEQYF	TGCGCCAGCAGCTTGGATAGGGGAGGTACCTACGAGCAGTACTTC
TRBV9	once	TRBJ2-7	14	.	CASSVGSGSYEQYF	TGTGCCAGCAGCGTAGGGTCAGGCTCCTACGAGCAGTACTTC
TRBV2	.	TRBJ2-2	11	.	CASSEYGELFF	TGTGCCAGCAGTGAATACGGGGAGCTGTTTTTT
TRBV5-1	few	TRBJ1-1	14	TRBD1	CASSWGQGNTEAFF	TGCGCCAGCAGCTGGGGACAGGGGAACACTGAAGCTTTCTTT